The 21 T cell receptor beta chains listed next were all sequenced from one sample in a study of technical replicates of blood from a few donors. TCRdb keeps only in-frame clones here, not all; method: immunoSEQ multiplex PCR. This sample carries some 94,000 clones, just under 95% of them seen once, and the ten largest clones take roughly 0.35%. The sequenced sample consisted of T cells isolated from PBMCs. All receptors come from a human donor in good health.

The chain carries TRBV2 and TRBJ2-3, with TRBD2 as a possible D gene (5 bases). The germline V and J ends were trimmed by 7 bases and 2 bases, with 19 bases remaining between them. The germline V gene has CDR1 SNHLY and CDR2 FYNNEI. The CDR3 loop spans 16 amino acids. The CDR3 region is CASNEGHSLFTDTQYF. For the CDR3, the DNA is TGTGCCAGCAATGAGGGCCATTCGCTTTTCACAGATACGCAGTATTTT.

This chain connects TRBV4-2 to TRBJ2-7; TRBD2 matches 7 bases. CDR3 length: 17 amino acids. CDR1 is LGHNA and CDR2 is YNFKEQ in the germline V gene. Losses at the gene ends were 4 bases for V and 2 bases for J; bases not matched to a gene: 14. In DNA form, the CDR3 reads TGTGCCAGCAGCCCGCACCATCCTAGCGGAGTGGCCTACGAGCAGTACTTC. It codes for CASSPHHPSGVAYEQYF.

The J gene is TRBJ2-3, the V gene TRBV4-2; TRBD2 agrees at 11 bases. Germline values: CDR1 LGHNA, CDR2 YNFKEQ. V lost 0 bases, J lost 6 bases, and 8 bases stayed unmatched. This CDR3 is 17 amino acids long. The CDR3 region has the DNA TGTGCCAGCAGCCAAGATATAGCTAGCGGGAGGACGGATACGCAGTATTTT. This gives the protein CASSQDIASGRTDTQYF.

This sequence joins TRBV7-3 and TRBJ2-1, with a weak D call TRBD1 (5 bases). V was trimmed by 5 bases and J by 0 bases, leaving 8 bases between them. Germline V gene lookup returns CDR1 SGHTA and CDR2 FQGTGA. This CDR3 contains 14 residues. This CDR3 reads CASSPRDSYNEQFF. The CDR3 region has the DNA TGTGCCAGCAGCCCCAGGGACTCCTACAATGAGCAGTTCTTC.

The chain carries TRBV14 and TRBJ1-1, with unresolved D. The CDR3 is made up of 14 amino acids. Trimming left V 0 bases short and J 6 bases short, with 11 bases between. CDR1 is SGHDN and CDR2 is FVKESK in the germline V gene. This CDR3 reads CASSQEFGLPEAFF. CDR3 DNA sequence: TGTGCCAGCAGCCAAGAATTTGGACTCCCTGAAGCTTTCTTT.

The chain has TRBV6-5 and TRBJ1-4, with 8 bases that match TRBD1. The trim removed 6 bases at V and 7 bases at J, leaving 7 bases unmatched. From germline, CDR1 is MNHEY and CDR2 SVGAGI. This CDR3 comprises 14 residues. This CDR3 is CASRGGQGGEKLFF. The CDR3 DNA sequence: TGTGCCAGCAGGGGAGGACAGGGTGGTGAAAAACTGTTTTTT.

Only one count was recorded for this clone. The chain is built from TRBV27 and TRBJ2-3; 9 positions agree with TRBD2. The ends lost 5 bases at V and 3 bases at J; junction bases unmatched: 12. CDR1 and CDR2 (germline): MNHEY, SMNVEV (reference sequence). The CDR3 consists of 17 residues. CDR3 sequence (DNA): TGTGCCAGCAGTCCGAGACTAGGGGCGGGAGGGACAGATACGCAGTATTTT. Translating gives CASSPRLGAGGTDTQYF.

This sequence joins TRBV18 and TRBJ2-3, with D perhaps TRBD2 (5 bases). This CDR3 contains 14 residues. Germline assignment: CDR1 KGHSH and CDR2 LQKENI. V was clipped by 0 bases and J by 4 bases, with 8 bases between them. The DNA for the CDR3 is TGTGCCAGCTCACCACCGCCGGGATCAGATACGCAGTATTTT. Translating it yields CASSPPPGSDTQYF.

The chain is built from TRBV11-2 and TRBJ1-2; TRBD1 is a possible D gene (5 bases). This CDR3 comprises 13 residues. The germline V gene encodes CDR1 SGHAT and CDR2 FQNNGV. V was pared by 3 bases and J by 8 bases, with 13 bases between. Here the CDR3 DNA reads TGTGCCAGCAGCTTCTGGCAGGGTAACGGCTACACCTTC. Its translation is CASSFWQGNGYTF.

This rearrangement joins TRBV2 to TRBJ1-1; a possible D gene is TRBD1 (6 bases). The CDR3 length is 13 residues. Germline values: CDR1 SNHLY, CDR2 FYNNEI. Trimming stripped 9 bases from V and 3 bases from J, with 14 bases between. Written as DNA, the CDR3 is TGTGCCAGTCGGAAGGGGGTCCACACTGAAGCTTTCTTT. Translation gives CASRKGVHTEAFF.

This chain joins TRBV13 and TRBJ2-7; TRBD2 aligns across 11 bases. The length of the CDR3 is 15 residues. V gave up 3 bases and J gave up 5 bases; unmatched junction bases: 6. CDR1 is PRHDT and CDR2 is FYEKMQ in the germline V gene (reference sequence). In DNA form, the CDR3 reads TGTGCCAGCAGCTTTTCTAGCGGGAGGCGGCACGAGCAGTACTTC. Amino acids: CASSFSSGRRHEQYF. Supplemented by reference TRBV13 and TRBJ2-7, the full variable domain reads AAGVIQSPRHLIKEKRETATLKCYPIPRHDTVYWYQQGPGQDPQFLISFYEKMQSDKGSIPDRFSAQQFSDYHSELNMSSLELGDSALYFCASSFSSGRRHEQYFGPGTRLTVT.

This chain connects TRBV2 to TRBJ2-5; D might be TRBD1 (6 bases). With 4 bases removed from V and 4 bases from J, the gap between germline ends came to 13 bases. Germline CDR1 reads SNHLY; CDR2 reads FYNNEI. CDR3 length equals 14 residues. For the CDR3, the DNA is TGTGCCAGCAGTGCGCGTTGGGACACAGAGACCCAGTACTTC. The encoded protein is CASSARWDTETQYF.

The chain couples TRBV19 to TRBJ2-3, with 7 nucleotides matching TRBD1. V was clipped by 5 bases and J by 6 bases; unmatched bases: 14. In germline, CDR1 is LNHDA, CDR2 SQIVND (reference sequence). This CDR3 spans 16 amino acids. CDR3 amino acids: CASSANRGTNWDTQYF. Here the CDR3 DNA reads TGTGCCAGTAGTGCAAACAGGGGAACTAACTGGGATACGCAGTATTTT.

J is TRBJ2-7 and V is TRBV28; TRBD2 is a possible D gene (7 bases). This CDR3 comprises 12 residues. Trimming shortened V by 9 bases and J by 4 bases, and 13 bases separated the two germline ends. Germline assignment: CDR1 MDHEN and CDR2 SYDVKM. The CDR3 nucleotides are TGTGCCAGGAAGGGGGGGCGTTACGAGCAGTACTTC. Protein product: CARKGGRYEQYF. Variable domain in full (rest from reference TRBV28 and TRBJ2-7): DVKVTQSSRYLVKRTGEKVFLECVQDMDHENMFWYRQDPGLGLRLIYFSYDVKMKEKGDIPEGYSVSREKKERFSLILESASTNQTSMYLCARKGGRYEQYFGPGTRLTVT.

The gene calls are TRBV19 and TRBJ2-1, with D possibly being TRBD2 (5 bases). V was clipped by 7 bases and J by 0 bases, with 13 bases between them. This CDR3 region has 15 residues. Germline V gene data show CDR1 as LNHDA and CDR2 as SQIVND (reference sequence). DNA of the CDR3: TGTGCCAGTACCATATCGGGGAGCTCCTACAATGAGCAGTTCTTC. This sequence encodes CASTISGSSYNEQFF.

The chain uses TRBV11-3 and TRBJ1-2; D is perhaps TRBD1 (5 bases). V dropped 5 bases and J dropped 4 bases, with 11 bases sitting between them. The CDR3 covers 13 residues. Germline-derived CDR1 and CDR2 are SGHNT and YENEEA. The CDR3: CASSAGFSYGYTF. The DNA for the CDR3 is TGTGCCAGCAGCGCAGGGTTCTCCTATGGCTACACCTTC.

This clone occurred once. The genes are TRBV7-8 and TRBJ2-5; a possible D gene is TRBD2 (6 bases). The germline gives CDR1 SGHVS, CDR2 FQNEAQ. The CDR3 extends over 15 amino acids. The ends were cut back, 7 bases at V and 1 base at J, with 16 bases in the middle. The chain's CDR3 is CASNLDRLGQETQYF. The CDR3 DNA reads as TGTGCCAGCAACCTAGACCGACTAGGCCAAGAGACCCAGTACTTC.

This clone showed up just once. CDR3: CASSPGLAQDSEQFF. The CDR3 DNA is TGTGCCAGCAGTCCCGGACTAGCTCAAGATTCTGAGCAGTTCTTC. The genes are TRBV27 and TRBJ2-1; TRBD2 aligns across 8 bases. From germline, CDR1 is MNHEY and CDR2 SMNVEV (reference sequence). The CDR3 covers 15 residues. With 5 bases clipped from V and 9 bases from J, the junction kept 12 bases outside the gene matches.

The chain combines TRBV6-1 with TRBJ1-3; weak D call: TRBD1 (5 bases). The CDR3 runs to 16 residues. V was clipped by 4 bases and J by 0 bases, with 13 bases between them. Germline CDR1 reads MNHNS; CDR2 reads SASEGT. CDR3 sequence: CASSATTGFSGNTIYF. CDR3 DNA: TGTGCCAGCAGTGCAACAACAGGTTTCTCTGGAAACACCATATATTTT.

The CDR3 loop is CASSLSPSAETQYF. CDR3 DNA sequence: TGTGCCAGCAGTTTATCTCCTAGCGCAGAGACCCAGTACTTC. J is TRBJ2-5 and V is TRBV27, with D possibly matching TRBD2 (6 bases). CDR1 MNHEY and CDR2 SMNVEV come from the germline V gene (reference sequence). CDR3 length: 14 residues. Trimming removed 0 bases at V and 4 bases at J, with 9 bases between.

The V call is TRBV18, the J call TRBJ2-5, with a possible D match to TRBD1 (6 bases). The J call may be wrong; the DNA end is better matched by TRBJ2-7. Germline V gene data show CDR1 as KGHSH and CDR2 as LQKENI. This CDR3 has 17 amino acids. For the CDR3, the DNA is TGTGCCAGCTCACCAAGCCTATTTGACAGGAGTCCCTACGAGCAGTACTTC. Protein: CASSPSLFDRSPYEQYF.